A selection of T cell receptor beta chains follows, all from one sample in a study of blood T cell repertoires in COVID-19. Repertoires were generated with immunoSEQ multiplex PCR, while TCRdb's copy carries only in-frame clones and drops some. The repertoire holds some 130,000 clones, with about 89% as singletons. The specimen was peripheral blood. The receptors derive from a man aged 55 to 70 with COVID-19, enrolled during active disease. CDR3s include the opening cysteine and the closing phenylalanine or tryptophan. D genes are given only for firm matches. For some rows the clone size is stated as once, few or many, or as a class when expanded; others skip it.

clone_size: NA
j_call: TRBJ1-5
v_call: TRBV9
d_call: NA
cdr3_aa: CASSVGKGDQPQHF
cdr3_nt: TGTGCCAGCAGCGTAGGTAAGGGGGACCAGCCCCAGCATTTT

clone_size: once
j_call: TRBJ1-2
v_call: TRBV6-6
d_call: TRBD1
cdr3_aa: CASSTRGLYGYTF
cdr3_nt: TGTGCCAGCAGTACTAGGGGGCTCTATGGCTACACCTTC

clone_size: NA
j_call: TRBJ1-2
v_call: TRBV12-3/TRBV12-4
d_call: NA
cdr3_aa: CASSGLTNYGYTF
cdr3_nt: TGTGCCAGCAGTGGCCTCACGAACTATGGCTACACCTTC

clone_size: NA
j_call: TRBJ1-2
v_call: TRBV28
d_call: TRBD1
cdr3_aa: CASSEGQSLFGYTF
cdr3_nt: TGTGCCAGCAGTGAGGGACAGTCCTTGTTTGGCTACACCTTC

clone_size: NA
j_call: TRBJ1-1
v_call: TRBV30
d_call: NA
cdr3_aa: CAWPGVGGEAFF
cdr3_nt: TGTGCCTGGCCGGGAGTGGGTGGTGAAGCTTTCTTT

clone_size: few
j_call: TRBJ1-4
v_call: TRBV30
d_call: NA
cdr3_aa: CAWSVFGSATNEKLFF
cdr3_nt: TGTGCCTGGAGTGTATTCGGGAGCGCAACTAATGAAAAACTGTTTTTT

clone_size: once
j_call: TRBJ2-7
v_call: TRBV25-1
d_call: NA
cdr3_aa: CASSGGVYEQYF
cdr3_nt: TGTGCCAGCAGTGGCGGGGTTTACGAGCAGTACTTC

clone_size: NA
j_call: TRBJ2-4
v_call: TRBV10-3
d_call: NA
cdr3_aa: CAISENAGNIQYF
cdr3_nt: TGTGCCATCAGTGAGAATGCAGGTAACATTCAGTACTTC

clone_size: once
j_call: TRBJ2-5
v_call: TRBV9
d_call: TRBD2
cdr3_aa: CASSPTVAGVTQYF
cdr3_nt: TGTGCCAGCAGCCCAACGGTAGCGGGGGTGACCCAGTACTTC

clone_size: NA
j_call: TRBJ2-6
v_call: TRBV2
d_call: TRBD1
cdr3_aa: CARGQGSTGANVLTF
cdr3_nt: TGTGCCAGGGGACAGGGGTCCACTGGGGCCAACGTCCTGACTTTC

clone_size: NA
j_call: TRBJ1-3
v_call: TRBV4-1
d_call: NA
cdr3_aa: CASSAQGYGNTIYF
cdr3_nt: TGCGCCAGCAGCGCCCAGGGTTATGGAAACACCATATATTTT

clone_size: NA
j_call: TRBJ2-7
v_call: TRBV4-1
d_call: NA
cdr3_aa: CASSQDLQGFTYEQYF
cdr3_nt: TGCGCCAGCAGCCAAGATCTACAGGGCTTTACCTACGAGCAGTACTTC

clone_size: NA
j_call: TRBJ2-7
v_call: TRBV9
d_call: NA
cdr3_aa: CASSSSSTASEQYF
cdr3_nt: TGTGCCAGCAGCTCCTCTTCGACAGCTTCCGAGCAGTACTTC

clone_size: NA
j_call: TRBJ2-5
v_call: TRBV5-8
d_call: NA
cdr3_aa: CASSLYQETQYF
cdr3_nt: TGTGCCAGCAGCCTGTACCAAGAGACCCAGTACTTC

clone_size: NA
j_call: TRBJ1-2
v_call: TRBV4-3
d_call: NA
cdr3_aa: CASSQIGVANYGYTF
cdr3_nt: TGCGCCAGCAGCCAAATCGGTGTAGCTAACTATGGCTACACCTTC

clone_size: NA
j_call: TRBJ2-2
v_call: TRBV12-3/TRBV12-4
d_call: NA
cdr3_aa: CASSFLRTGELFF
cdr3_nt: TGTGCCAGCAGTTTTTTGAGGACCGGGGAGCTGTTTTTT

clone_size: NA
j_call: TRBJ1-5
v_call: TRBV6-5
d_call: NA
cdr3_aa: CASSYSRQDSNQPQHF
cdr3_nt: TGTGCCAGCAGTTACTCTCGACAGGATAGCAATCAGCCCCAGCATTTT

clone_size: NA
j_call: TRBJ1-1
v_call: TRBV5-1
d_call: NA
cdr3_aa: CASSLLGHTEAFF
cdr3_nt: TGCGCCAGCAGCTTGCTGGGGCATACTGAAGCTTTCTTT

clone_size: NA
j_call: TRBJ2-5
v_call: TRBV7-2
d_call: NA
cdr3_aa: CASSPHGGGGETQYF
cdr3_nt: TGTGCCAGCAGCCCCCATGGTGGGGGCGGGGAGACCCAGTACTTC

clone_size: NA
j_call: TRBJ2-6
v_call: TRBV11-2
d_call: NA
cdr3_aa: CASSEFLDSGANVLTF
cdr3_nt: TGTGCCAGCAGCGAATTCCTAGACTCAGGGGCCAACGTCCTGACTTTC

clone_size: NA
j_call: TRBJ1-5
v_call: TRBV6-5
d_call: NA
cdr3_aa: CASSGGRWGNQPQHF
cdr3_nt: TGTGCCAGCAGCGGGGGGCGGTGGGGCAATCAGCCCCAGCATTTT

clone_size: NA
j_call: TRBJ2-5
v_call: TRBV6-1
d_call: NA
cdr3_aa: CASSDRIVGETQYF
cdr3_nt: TGTGCCAGCAGTGACAGGATTGTGGGAGAGACCCAGTACTTC

clone_size: NA
j_call: TRBJ1-2
v_call: TRBV19
d_call: NA
cdr3_aa: CASSRDFYGYTF
cdr3_nt: TGTGCCAGTTCTCGGGACTTCTATGGCTACACCTTC

clone_size: NA
j_call: TRBJ1-1
v_call: TRBV5-5
d_call: NA
cdr3_aa: CASSFLSLQPEAFF
cdr3_nt: TGTGCCAGCAGCTTCCTGAGTCTACAGCCTGAAGCTTTCTTT

clone_size: NA
j_call: TRBJ2-1
v_call: TRBV18
d_call: NA
cdr3_aa: CASTRTAQNDEHFF
cdr3_nt: TGTGCCAGCACCAGGACAGCCCAAAACGATGAGCATTTCTTC

clone_size: few
j_call: TRBJ2-2
v_call: TRBV5-1
d_call: NA
cdr3_aa: CASSLTSTGTGELFF
cdr3_nt: TGCGCCAGCAGCTTGACCTCCACGGGCACCGGGGAGCTGTTTTTT

clone_size: NA
j_call: TRBJ2-4
v_call: TRBV5-1
d_call: NA
cdr3_aa: CASSLAPNVEGGVAKNIQYF
cdr3_nt: TGCGCCAGCAGCTTGGCCCCAAATGTGGAGGGTGGGGTAGCCAAAAACATTCAGTACTTC

clone_size: few
j_call: TRBJ2-1
v_call: TRBV6-1
d_call: TRBD2
cdr3_aa: CASSGRLDSGVNNEQFF
cdr3_nt: TGTGCCAGCAGTGGCAGACTAGATAGCGGGGTTAACAATGAGCAGTTCTTC

clone_size: NA
j_call: TRBJ2-1
v_call: TRBV6-5
d_call: NA
cdr3_aa: CASRTSPVSYNEQFF
cdr3_nt: TGTGCCAGCAGGACATCTCCCGTCTCCTACAATGAGCAGTTCTTC

clone_size: NA
j_call: TRBJ1-5
v_call: TRBV30
d_call: NA
cdr3_aa: CAWSVRQGPNQPQHF
cdr3_nt: TGTGCCTGGAGTGTCCGGCAGGGTCCCAATCAGCCCCAGCATTTT

clone_size: NA
j_call: TRBJ2-7
v_call: TRBV2
d_call: TRBD1
cdr3_aa: CASKTGLGTYEQYF
cdr3_nt: TGTGCCAGCAAGACAGGGCTGGGGACCTACGAGCAGTACTTC

clone_size: NA
j_call: TRBJ2-4
v_call: TRBV6-2/TRBV6-3
d_call: NA
cdr3_aa: CASSSPGLTVKTVQYF
cdr3_nt: TGTGCCAGCAGTTCCCCGGGACTTACCGTAAAAACGGTTCAGTACTTC

clone_size: NA
j_call: TRBJ1-2
v_call: TRBV5-3
d_call: TRBD1
cdr3_aa: CARSLAAGGEGNGYTF
cdr3_nt: TGTGCCAGAAGCTTGGCGGCAGGGGGCGAAGGAAATGGCTACACCTTC

clone_size: NA
j_call: TRBJ1-5
v_call: TRBV28
d_call: NA
cdr3_aa: CASSSEHSNQPQHF
cdr3_nt: TGTGCCAGCAGTTCCGAACACAGCAATCAGCCCCAGCATTTT

clone_size: NA
j_call: TRBJ1-1
v_call: TRBV19
d_call: NA
cdr3_aa: CASSIPGVNTEAFF
cdr3_nt: TGTGCCAGTAGTATACCAGGGGTCAACACTGAAGCTTTCTTT

clone_size: NA
j_call: TRBJ1-2
v_call: TRBV21-1
d_call: NA
cdr3_aa: CASSFPGQSRGGYTF
cdr3_nt: TGTGCCAGCAGCTTCCCGGGACAGTCAAGAGGGGGCTACACCTTC

clone_size: NA
j_call: TRBJ2-5
v_call: TRBV19
d_call: NA
cdr3_aa: CASSMGGQGLETQYF
cdr3_nt: TGTGCCAGTAGTATGGGGGGGCAGGGGCTTGAGACCCAGTACTTC

clone_size: NA
j_call: TRBJ1-2
v_call: TRBV24-1
d_call: NA
cdr3_aa: CATSDQPSGGYTF
cdr3_nt: TGTGCCACCAGTGACCAGCCTTCGGGAGGCTACACCTTC

clone_size: NA
j_call: TRBJ2-5
v_call: TRBV5-5
d_call: NA
cdr3_aa: CASSLVRQVQETQYF
cdr3_nt: TGTGCCAGCAGCTTGGTAAGACAGGTACAAGAGACCCAGTACTTC

clone_size: NA
j_call: TRBJ1-2
v_call: TRBV7-8
d_call: TRBD1
cdr3_aa: CASSRRNRGLNYGYTF
cdr3_nt: TGTGCCAGCAGCCGGCGAAACAGGGGCCTTAACTATGGCTACACCTTC

clone_size: NA
j_call: TRBJ2-2
v_call: TRBV24-1
d_call: TRBD1
cdr3_aa: CATSDPRQGAAGELFF
cdr3_nt: TGTGCCACCAGTGATCCCCGACAGGGGGCTGCCGGGGAGCTGTTTTTT

clone_size: NA
j_call: TRBJ2-3
v_call: TRBV18
d_call: NA
cdr3_aa: CASSPGTDTQYF
cdr3_nt: TGTGCCAGCTCACCCGGGACAGATACGCAGTATTTT

clone_size: NA
j_call: TRBJ2-7
v_call: TRBV29-1
d_call: TRBD1
cdr3_aa: CSVKSGQGAYEQYF
cdr3_nt: TGCAGCGTTAAGTCCGGACAGGGGGCCTACGAGCAGTACTTC

clone_size: once
j_call: TRBJ2-5
v_call: TRBV11-2
d_call: NA
cdr3_aa: CASSPGFGETQYF
cdr3_nt: TGTGCCAGCAGCCCGGGATTCGGAGAGACCCAGTACTTC

clone_size: NA
j_call: TRBJ2-7
v_call: TRBV12-3/TRBV12-4
d_call: TRBD1
cdr3_aa: CASSQGVINEQYF
cdr3_nt: TGTGCCAGCAGTCAGGGGGTAATCAACGAGCAGTACTTC

clone_size: NA
j_call: TRBJ2-7
v_call: TRBV2
d_call: TRBD1
cdr3_aa: CASRDRGQSYEQYF
cdr3_nt: TGTGCCAGCAGGGACAGGGGGCAATCCTACGAGCAGTACTTC

clone_size: NA
j_call: TRBJ1-2
v_call: TRBV10-3
d_call: NA
cdr3_aa: CAISQGLGSYGYTF
cdr3_nt: TGTGCCATCAGTCAGGGGTTGGGTTCCTATGGCTACACCTTC

clone_size: once
j_call: TRBJ1-1
v_call: TRBV19
d_call: NA
cdr3_aa: CASRNREGTEAFF
cdr3_nt: TGTGCCAGTAGAAACAGGGAGGGCACTGAAGCTTTCTTT

clone_size: NA
j_call: TRBJ1-1
v_call: TRBV15
d_call: TRBD1
cdr3_aa: CATSRDLGGNAEAFF
cdr3_nt: TGTGCCACCAGCAGAGATTTAGGGGGCAACGCTGAAGCTTTCTTT

clone_size: NA
j_call: TRBJ1-2
v_call: TRBV3-1/TRBV3-2
d_call: TRBD1
cdr3_aa: CASSARQGEGYTF
cdr3_nt: TGTGCCAGCAGCGCCCGACAGGGTGAAGGCTACACCTTC

clone_size: once
j_call: TRBJ2-1
v_call: TRBV5-4
d_call: TRBD2
cdr3_aa: CASSRRSGGWDEQFF
cdr3_nt: TGTGCCAGCAGCCGTCGGAGCGGGGGGTGGGATGAGCAGTTCTTC